This TCR beta chain was sequenced for a study of OX40 agonist ivuxolimab in advanced cancers. Study-wide results and limits: CD8+ T cells showed, on average, more clonal expansion than CD4+ cells.

Trimming removed 4 bases from V and 1 base from J, with 10 bases in between. The length of the CDR3 is 13 residues. Germline values: CDR1 SQVTM, CDR2 ANQGSEA. Some clones are missing from TCRdb's copy, which holds only in-frame ones; the method was immunoSEQ multiplex PCR. The data contain approximately 98,000 clones, about four fifths of them seen just once; the ten biggest clones take up 5.5%. A remark on this clone: Its antigen is currently unknown.

The clonotype comes from an adult with an advanced solid tumor such as melanoma, head and neck, liver or kidney cancer. This rearrangement joins TRBV29-1 to TRBJ1-1, with D possibly matching TRBD1 (5 bases). Source: CD4+ or CD8+ T cells sorted from blood, taken in a trial of the OX40 agonist ivuxolimab. The CDR3: CSVGQGGNTEAFF. The CDR3 region has the DNA TGCAGCGTTGGGCAGGGCGGGAACACTGAAGCTTTCTTT.